The 2 T cell receptor beta chains listed next were all sequenced from one sample in a study. One entry per CDR3 protein, called by TCRdb with MiXCR from the 5' RACE reads. The data show about 11,000 distinct CDR3 sequences, roughly half seen once. The source material was tumor-infiltrating naive CD4+ T cells sorted from the breast tumor. Subset defined: naive CD4+ T cells, CD4+CD45RA+CD25-. These receptors were collected from a female donor with breast cancer.

The rearrangement uses TRBV12-3 or TRBV12-4 and TRBJ1-5, with 8 nucleotides matching TRBD1. V lost 5 bases to trimming and J lost 4 bases; unmatched junction nucleotides: 10. This CDR3 is 16 amino acids long. In DNA, the CDR3 is TGTGCCAGCAGTACATTCGACAGGGGTCAAAATCAGCCCCAGCATTTT. Its protein is CASSTFDRGQNQPQHF.

V gene TRBV12-3 or TRBV12-4 combines with J gene TRBJ2-7, with D possibly matching TRBD2 (5 bases). The CDR3 covers 13 residues. V was shortened by 5 bases and J by 2 bases, with 10 bases between the two germline ends. Written as DNA, the CDR3 is TGTGCCAGCAGTCGGGGAAACCCCTACGAGCAGTACGTC. Translating gives CASSRGNPYEQYV.